The entry below describes one T cell receptor beta chain. The sample originates from a study of OX40 agonist ivuxolimab in advanced cancers. Sequencing was performed with immunoSEQ multiplex PCR; in TCRdb, only in-frame clones are kept and a portion is missing. In the table there are about 100,000 clones, around 89% of which are singletons. J lost 4 bases, V lost 7 bases, and 18 bases had no gene match. The germline V gene has CDR1 SGHTA and CDR2 FQGTGA. This CDR3 is built from 19 residues. The source was CD4+ or CD8+ T cells sorted from blood, collected in a trial of the OX40 agonist ivuxolimab. The chain employs TRBV7-3 and TRBJ2-1; 11 bases are shared with TRBD2. The sequence came from an adult with an advanced solid tumor such as melanoma, head and neck, liver or kidney cancer. The CDR3 sequence: CASTPSGLAGGSTYNEQFF. The CDR3 coding sequence is TGTGCCAGCACCCCCTCGGGGCTAGCGGGAGGTTCAACATACAATGAGCAGTTCTTC.